These T cell receptor beta chains were read from a single sample in a study of T cell responses to AZD1222 COVID-19 vaccine. Profiling relied on immunoSEQ multiplex PCR, and the TCRdb table lists in-frame clones only, not all of them. The sample lists around 150,000 clones, around 94% occurring once. Material: peripheral blood, obtained on day 0 of AZD1222 vaccination. The receptor set was obtained from an adult in good health. Both conserved end residues are part of each CDR3. A D gene is named only where the DNA matches it firmly. Clone size is stated in some rows and not others, as once, few, many or a class when expanded.

V gene: TRBV7-9; CDR3 length: 12; J gene: TRBJ1-1; clone size: -; D gene: -; CDR3 DNA: TGTGCCAGCAGCTTGCTGACAGGAGAGGCTTTCTTT; CDR3 protein: CASSLLTGEAFF
V gene: TRBV2; CDR3 length: 14; J gene: TRBJ1-5; clone size: -; D gene: -; CDR3 DNA: TGTGCCAGCACGACCCAGTATAGCAATCAGCCCCAGCATTTT; CDR3 protein: CASTTQYSNQPQHF
V gene: TRBV7-2; CDR3 length: 16; J gene: TRBJ2-7; clone size: -; D gene: TRBD2; CDR3 DNA: TGTGCCAGCAGTCTGGGCGGGGGAGAGGCGCTCTACGAGCAGTACTTC; CDR3 protein: CASSLGGGEALYEQYF
V gene: TRBV7-3; CDR3 length: 13; J gene: TRBJ1-3; clone size: -; D gene: -; CDR3 DNA: TGTGCCAGCAGCGTGGACGGAGGAAACACCATATATTTT; CDR3 protein: CASSVDGGNTIYF
V gene: TRBV11-2; CDR3 length: 15; J gene: TRBJ1-6; clone size: once; D gene: -; CDR3 DNA: TGTGCCAGCAGCCCCCTGACGGGCAAGAATTCACCCCTCCACTTT; CDR3 protein: CASSPLTGKNSPLHF
V gene: TRBV7-9; CDR3 length: 11; J gene: TRBJ1-2; clone size: -; D gene: -; CDR3 DNA: TGTGCCAGCACGGGGGCAGGGGGCTACACCTTC; CDR3 protein: CASTGAGGYTF
V gene: TRBV9; CDR3 length: 17; J gene: TRBJ1-3; clone size: once; D gene: TRBD1; CDR3 DNA: TGTGCCAGCAGCCCCAGTCAGGGGGCGAATTCTGGAAACACCATATATTTT; CDR3 protein: CASSPSQGANSGNTIYF
V gene: TRBV27; CDR3 length: 11; J gene: TRBJ2-1; clone size: -; D gene: -; CDR3 DNA: TGTGCCAGCAGTTTAGGTTATGAGCAGTTCTTC; CDR3 protein: CASSLGYEQFF
V gene: TRBV7-2; CDR3 length: 13; J gene: TRBJ1-1; clone size: -; D gene: -; CDR3 DNA: TGTGCCAGCAGCTTGTATGGGAACACTGAAGCTTTCTTT; CDR3 protein: CASSLYGNTEAFF
V gene: TRBV6-1; CDR3 length: 16; J gene: TRBJ1-3; clone size: -; D gene: -; CDR3 DNA: TGTGCCAGCAGTGATGTTAGGACGGGCTCTGGAAGCACCATATATTTT; CDR3 protein: CASSDVRTGSGSTIYF
V gene: TRBV2; CDR3 length: 14; J gene: TRBJ2-7; clone size: -; D gene: TRBD2; CDR3 DNA: TGTGCCAGCACACCAGGGACTACTACCTACGAGCAGTACTTC; CDR3 protein: CASTPGTTTYEQYF
V gene: TRBV5-1; CDR3 length: 9; J gene: TRBJ1-6; clone size: -; D gene: -; CDR3 DNA: TGCGCCAGCAGCCGCCTCCTCCACTTT; CDR3 protein: CASSRLLHF
V gene: TRBV7-2; CDR3 length: 14; J gene: TRBJ2-1; clone size: -; D gene: -; CDR3 DNA: TGTGCCAGCGAACGATCAGTCGGGCAAAATGAGCAGTTCTTC; CDR3 protein: CASERSVGQNEQFF
V gene: TRBV27; CDR3 length: 14; J gene: TRBJ1-1; clone size: -; D gene: -; CDR3 DNA: TGTGCCAGCAGTTTATTGGGGGCGAACACTGAAGCTTTCTTT; CDR3 protein: CASSLLGANTEAFF
V gene: TRBV2; CDR3 length: 15; J gene: TRBJ1-6; clone size: -; D gene: -; CDR3 DNA: TGTGCCAGCAGGGCCGGGACGGGGTATAATTCACCCCTCCACTTT; CDR3 protein: CASRAGTGYNSPLHF
V gene: TRBV6-1; CDR3 length: 14; J gene: TRBJ2-7; clone size: -; D gene: TRBD2; CDR3 DNA: TGTGCCAGCAGTGAATCTAGCGGGAGGAAAGAGCAGTACTTC; CDR3 protein: CASSESSGRKEQYF
V gene: TRBV19; CDR3 length: 15; J gene: TRBJ2-4; clone size: -; D gene: TRBD2; CDR3 DNA: TGTGCCAGCCCCCGGCGAGCGGGGAAGAAAAACATTCAGTACTTC; CDR3 protein: CASPRRAGKKNIQYF
V gene: TRBV27; CDR3 length: 15; J gene: TRBJ2-2; clone size: -; D gene: -; CDR3 DNA: TGTGCCAGCAGTTTTGAGCAGGGTCGAATCGGGGAGCTGTTTTTT; CDR3 protein: CASSFEQGRIGELFF
V gene: TRBV5-1; CDR3 length: 15; J gene: TRBJ1-2; clone size: -; D gene: -; CDR3 DNA: TGCGCCAGCAGCCCGGGGCAGAGAGAAAACTATGGCTACACCTTC; CDR3 protein: CASSPGQRENYGYTF
V gene: TRBV5-1; CDR3 length: 14; J gene: TRBJ1-1; clone size: -; D gene: -; CDR3 DNA: TGCGCCAGCAATTTTGGTGGGATGAACACTGAAGCTTTCTTT; CDR3 protein: CASNFGGMNTEAFF
V gene: TRBV2; CDR3 length: 13; J gene: TRBJ1-1; clone size: once; D gene: -; CDR3 DNA: TGTGCCAGCAACAAGGGATCGAACACTGAAGCTTTCTTT; CDR3 protein: CASNKGSNTEAFF
V gene: TRBV27; CDR3 length: 15; J gene: TRBJ1-6; clone size: -; D gene: TRBD1; CDR3 DNA: TGTGCCAGCAGTCTAAGTACAGGGGGCATTTCACCCCTCCACTTT; CDR3 protein: CASSLSTGGISPLHF
V gene: TRBV28; CDR3 length: 14; J gene: TRBJ1-3; clone size: -; D gene: -; CDR3 DNA: TGTGCCAGCAGCTACTGGACGAGCGGAAACACCATATATTTT; CDR3 protein: CASSYWTSGNTIYF
V gene: TRBV9; CDR3 length: 16; J gene: TRBJ1-3; clone size: -; D gene: -; CDR3 DNA: TGTGCCAGCAGCGTAGCGGGGGTTTACCCCGGAAACACCATATATTTT; CDR3 protein: CASSVAGVYPGNTIYF
V gene: TRBV11-2; CDR3 length: 14; J gene: TRBJ1-4; clone size: -; D gene: -; CDR3 DNA: TGTGCCAGCAGCCGAACTGGGCGTAATGAAAAACTGTTTTTT; CDR3 protein: CASSRTGRNEKLFF
V gene: TRBV3-1/TRBV3-2; CDR3 length: 11; J gene: TRBJ2-7; clone size: -; D gene: -; CDR3 DNA: TGTGCCAGCATGTTCCGGGCCGAGCAGTACTTC; CDR3 protein: CASMFRAEQYF
V gene: TRBV3-1/TRBV3-2; CDR3 length: 17; J gene: TRBJ1-3; clone size: -; D gene: TRBD1; CDR3 DNA: TGTGCCAGCAGCCCGATGGGACAGGTCATTTCTGGAAACACCATATATTTT; CDR3 protein: CASSPMGQVISGNTIYF
V gene: TRBV15; CDR3 length: 15; J gene: TRBJ1-4; clone size: -; D gene: -; CDR3 DNA: TGTGCCACCAGCGGGGGGGGGACAACTAATGAAAAACTGTTTTTT; CDR3 protein: CATSGGGTTNEKLFF
V gene: TRBV9; CDR3 length: 15; J gene: TRBJ2-3; clone size: -; D gene: TRBD1; CDR3 DNA: TGTGCCAGCGGGACAGGGGACACCATCACAGATACGCAGTATTTT; CDR3 protein: CASGTGDTITDTQYF
V gene: TRBV28; CDR3 length: 16; J gene: TRBJ2-7; clone size: -; D gene: TRBD2; CDR3 DNA: TGTGCCAGCAGTTCCCCAGGTAGTGGGAGGGTAGGGGAGCAGTACTTC; CDR3 protein: CASSSPGSGRVGEQYF